This T cell receptor beta chain was captured by sequencing in a study of OX40 agonist ivuxolimab in advanced cancers. Across the study: A male proportion of approximately 80% was recorded, with mean age approximately 64 years and range about 20 to 79.

General observations from the study: Clonal expansion from baseline to week 6 occurred in both CD4+ and CD8+ T cells.

The CDR3 runs to 15 residues. Germline assignment: CDR1 MNHEY and CDR2 SVGAGI. With 0 bases removed from V and 4 bases from J, the gap between germline ends came to 12 bases. The repertoire was sequenced with immunoSEQ multiplex PCR; TCRdb's copy has only in-frame clones and lacks some. The data contain about 79,000 clones, about nine tenths of them singletons. This clone has only a few counts. Antigen unknown. The material sequenced was CD4+ or CD8+ T cells sorted from blood, taken in a trial of the OX40 agonist ivuxolimab. This receptor was obtained from an adult with an advanced solid tumor such as melanoma, head and neck, liver or kidney cancer. The V and J genes are TRBV6-5 and TRBJ1-2, with TRBD1 as a possible D gene (5 bases). The CDR3, as DNA: TGTGCCAGCAGTTACTCGGCAGGGATGGGCTATGGCTACACCTTC. As protein: CASSYSAGMGYGYTF.